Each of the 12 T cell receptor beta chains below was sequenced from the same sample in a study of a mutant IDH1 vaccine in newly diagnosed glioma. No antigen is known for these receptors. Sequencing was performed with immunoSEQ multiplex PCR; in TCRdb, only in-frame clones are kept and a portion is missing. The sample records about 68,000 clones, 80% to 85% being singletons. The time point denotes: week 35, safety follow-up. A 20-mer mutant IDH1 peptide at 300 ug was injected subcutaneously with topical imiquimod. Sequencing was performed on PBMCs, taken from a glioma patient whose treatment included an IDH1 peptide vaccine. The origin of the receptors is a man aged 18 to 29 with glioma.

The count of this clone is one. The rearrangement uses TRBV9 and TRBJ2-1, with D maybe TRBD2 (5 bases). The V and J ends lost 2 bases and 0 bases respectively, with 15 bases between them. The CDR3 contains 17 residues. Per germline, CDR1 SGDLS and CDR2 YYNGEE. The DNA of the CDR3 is TGTGCCAGCAGCGTCACCTTGGGAGAGCGCTCCTACAATGAGCAGTTCTTC. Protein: CASSVTLGERSYNEQFF.

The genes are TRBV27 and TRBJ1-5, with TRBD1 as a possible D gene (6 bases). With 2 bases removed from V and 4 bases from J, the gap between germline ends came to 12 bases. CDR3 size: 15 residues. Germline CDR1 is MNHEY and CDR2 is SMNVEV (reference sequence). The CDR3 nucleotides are TGTGCCAGCAGTTTAGCTGGGGGCAATAATCAGCCCCAGCATTTT. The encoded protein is CASSLAGGNNQPQHF.

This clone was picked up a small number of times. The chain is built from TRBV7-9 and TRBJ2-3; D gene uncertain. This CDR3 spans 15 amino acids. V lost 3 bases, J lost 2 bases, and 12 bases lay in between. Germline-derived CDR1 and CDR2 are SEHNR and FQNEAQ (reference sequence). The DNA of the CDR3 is TGTGCCAGCAGCTTTGGTGGGGAATTCACAGATACGCAGTATTTT. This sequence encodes CASSFGGEFTDTQYF.

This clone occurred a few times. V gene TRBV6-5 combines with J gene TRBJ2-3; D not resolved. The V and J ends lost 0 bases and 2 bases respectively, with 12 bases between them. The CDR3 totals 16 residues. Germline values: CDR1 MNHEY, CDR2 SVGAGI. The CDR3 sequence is CASSYSGLSYTDTQYF. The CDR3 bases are TGTGCCAGCAGTTACTCGGGGTTGTCCTACACAGATACGCAGTATTTT.

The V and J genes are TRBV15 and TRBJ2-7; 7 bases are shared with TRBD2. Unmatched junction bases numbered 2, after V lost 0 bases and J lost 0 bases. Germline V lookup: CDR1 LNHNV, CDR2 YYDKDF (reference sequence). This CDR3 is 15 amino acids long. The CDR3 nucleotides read TGTGCCACCAGCAGAGAAGGGGAGGGCTCCTACGAGCAGTACTTC. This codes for CATSREGEGSYEQYF.

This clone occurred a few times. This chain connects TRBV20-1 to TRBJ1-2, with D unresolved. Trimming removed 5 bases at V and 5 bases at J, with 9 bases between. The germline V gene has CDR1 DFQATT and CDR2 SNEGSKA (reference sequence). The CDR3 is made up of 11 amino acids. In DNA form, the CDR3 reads TGCAGTGCTCGGCAGCGATATGGCTACACCTTC. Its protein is CSARQRYGYTF.

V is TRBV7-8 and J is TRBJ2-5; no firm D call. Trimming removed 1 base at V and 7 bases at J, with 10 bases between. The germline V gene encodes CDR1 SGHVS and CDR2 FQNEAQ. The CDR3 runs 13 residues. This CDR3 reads CASSLGSVTTQYF. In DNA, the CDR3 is TGTGCCAGCAGCTTAGGGAGTGTCACGACCCAGTACTTC.

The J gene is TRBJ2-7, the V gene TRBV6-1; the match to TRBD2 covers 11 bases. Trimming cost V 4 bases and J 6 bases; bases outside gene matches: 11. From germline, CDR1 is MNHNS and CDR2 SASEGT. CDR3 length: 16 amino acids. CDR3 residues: CASSAGLAVVVGEQYF. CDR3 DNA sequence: TGTGCCAGCAGTGCGGGACTAGCGGTGGTGGTGGGCGAGCAGTACTTC.

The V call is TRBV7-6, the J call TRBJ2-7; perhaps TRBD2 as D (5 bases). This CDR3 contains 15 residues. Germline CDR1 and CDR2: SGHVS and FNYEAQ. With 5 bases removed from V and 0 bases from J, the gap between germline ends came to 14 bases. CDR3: CASSRDRRNSYEQYF. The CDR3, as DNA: TGTGCCAGCAGCCGGGATAGACGGAACTCCTACGAGCAGTACTTC. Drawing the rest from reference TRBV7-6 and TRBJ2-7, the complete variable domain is GAGVSQSPRYKVTKRGQDVALRCDPISGHVSLYWYRQALGQGPEFLTYFNYEAQQDKSGLPNDRFSAERPEGSISTLTIQRTEQRDSAMYRCASSRDRRNSYEQYFGPGTRLTVT.

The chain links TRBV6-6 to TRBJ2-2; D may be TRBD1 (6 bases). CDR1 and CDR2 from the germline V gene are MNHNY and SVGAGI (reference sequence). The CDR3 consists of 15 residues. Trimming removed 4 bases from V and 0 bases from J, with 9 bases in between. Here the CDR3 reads CASSSGQTNTGELFF. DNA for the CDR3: TGTGCCAGCAGTTCCGGACAGACGAACACCGGGGAGCTGTTTTTT.

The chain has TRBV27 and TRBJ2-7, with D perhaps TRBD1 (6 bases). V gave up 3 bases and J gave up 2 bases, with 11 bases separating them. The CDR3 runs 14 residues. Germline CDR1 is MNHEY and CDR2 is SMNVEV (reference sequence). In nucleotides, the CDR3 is TGTGCCAGCAGTTTGGGGGACAACGCCTACGAGCAGTACTTC. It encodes CASSLGDNAYEQYF.

CDR3 bases: TGTGCCAGCTCACGATCCGGGACACGGGGCACCGGGGAGCTGTTTTTT. This gives the protein CASSRSGTRGTGELFF. This sequence joins TRBV18 and TRBJ2-2; a possible D gene is TRBD1 (6 bases). The germline V gene encodes CDR1 KGHSH and CDR2 LQKENI. Trimming stripped 4 bases from V and 4 bases from J, with 16 bases between. This CDR3 is built from 16 residues.